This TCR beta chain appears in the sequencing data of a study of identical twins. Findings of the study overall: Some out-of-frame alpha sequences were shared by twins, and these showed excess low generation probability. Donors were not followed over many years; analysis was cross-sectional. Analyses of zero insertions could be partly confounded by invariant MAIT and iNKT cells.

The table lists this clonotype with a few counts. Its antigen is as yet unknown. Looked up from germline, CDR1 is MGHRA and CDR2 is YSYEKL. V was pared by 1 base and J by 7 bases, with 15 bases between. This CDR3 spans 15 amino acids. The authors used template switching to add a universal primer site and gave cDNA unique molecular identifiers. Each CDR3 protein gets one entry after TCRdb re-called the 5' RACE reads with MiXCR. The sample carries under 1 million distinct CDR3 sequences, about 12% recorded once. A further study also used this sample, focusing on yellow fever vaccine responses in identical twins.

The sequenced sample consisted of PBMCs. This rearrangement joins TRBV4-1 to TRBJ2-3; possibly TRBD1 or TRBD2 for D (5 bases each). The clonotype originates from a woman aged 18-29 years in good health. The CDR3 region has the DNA TGCGCCAGCAGCCAAGTGGGGGACGGGGCCAATACGCAGTATTTT. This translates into CASSQVGDGANTQYF.